The rows below give T cell receptor beta chains drawn from one sample of a study of T cells in Graves' hyperthyroidism and ophthalmopathy. TCRdb redid the calling of the multiplex PCR reads with MiXCR, one entry per CDR3 protein. The sample yields under 300,000 distinct CDR3 sequences, about 13% seen once. Specimen: blood. The receptor set was obtained from a woman in her thirties or forties with Graves' hyperthyroidism. Each CDR3 is given with its conserved first and last residue. A D gene is named only where the DNA matches it firmly. A row's size may be missing; if present it is once, few, many or a size class.

CDR3nt	CDR3aa	d_gene	v_gene	j_gene	abundance
TGCAGTGCTAGAGAGGGAGCACGGGTAACCTACGAGCAGTACTTC	CSAREGARVTYEQYF	.	TRBV20-1	TRBJ2-7	many
TGTGCCAGCAGTTTTGGGGGGCGCTACGAGCAGTACTTC	CASSFGGRYEQYF	.	TRBV28	TRBJ2-7	many
TGCAGTGCCTCCGGGACTAGCGTCAATGAGCAGTTCTTC	CSASGTSVNEQFF	TRBD2	TRBV20-1	TRBJ2-1	many
TGTGCCAGCAGCTACAGGGGGTTAACAGATACGCAGTATTTT	CASSYRGLTDTQYF	TRBD1	TRBV11-3	TRBJ2-3	many
TGTGCCACCAGTGGACAGGGTTATGGCTACACCTTC	CATSGQGYGYTF	TRBD1	TRBV24-1	TRBJ1-2	many
TGTGCCAGCAGTCGACAAGGATTAGCGGGAGGTGAGGGAGCAAGTAAAAACATTCAGTACTTC	CASSRQGLAGGEGASKNIQYF	TRBD2	TRBV12-3/TRBV12-4	TRBJ2-4	.
TGTGCCAGCAGCCCGGGACAGGGAGGGGTTGGCAATCAGCCCCAGCATTTT	CASSPGQGGVGNQPQHF	TRBD1	TRBV6-1	TRBJ1-5	many
TGTGCCAGCAGATTCTTAGCGGGACGGGGTGAGCAGTTCTTC	CASRFLAGRGEQFF	TRBD2	TRBV6-1	TRBJ2-1	once
TGCAGTGCTAGAGATTCGGGGATCACTGAAGCTTTCTTT	CSARDSGITEAFF	.	TRBV20-1	TRBJ1-1	many
TGTGCCAGCAGCGAACGGGACATCAACACTGAAGCTTTCTTT	CASSERDINTEAFF	.	TRBV6-2/TRBV6-3	TRBJ1-1	many
TGTGCCAGCAGCGTAGGGGGTATCCGAAATGAGCAGTTCTTC	CASSVGGIRNEQFF	.	TRBV9	TRBJ2-1	.
TGTGCCAGCGGGACAGGGCTTGCAACTAATGAAAAACTGTTTTTT	CASGTGLATNEKLFF	TRBD1	TRBV2	TRBJ1-4	many
TGCAGCGTTGGGGGACTAGCGGGAGCCGAGCAGTACTTC	CSVGGLAGAEQYF	TRBD2	TRBV29-1	TRBJ2-7	many
TGTGCCAGCAGTGAGGGCTCCCGCTACGAGCAGTACTTC	CASSEGSRYEQYF	.	TRBV6-1	TRBJ2-7	many
TGCGCCAGCAGCCCCCAGGTTCAAGGTGGCTACACCTTC	CASSPQVQGGYTF	.	TRBV5-1	TRBJ1-2	few
TGTGCCAGCAGTTTATTCTACATTGGCAGGGTCAGGAGCGCCGACCGGGAGCTGTTTTTT	CASSLFYIGRVRSADRELFF	.	TRBV27	TRBJ2-2	.
TGTGCTAGCAGCCCACAGGGGCAAGAGACCCAGTACTTC	CASSPQGQETQYF	TRBD1	TRBV7-7	TRBJ2-5	many
TGCAGCGTCTCTGCTGGGGAGGATGGCTACACCTTC	CSVSAGEDGYTF	.	TRBV29-1	TRBJ1-2	.
TGTGCCAGCAGCTGGAAACGGACAGGCTCCTCTGGAAACACCATATATTTT	CASSWKRTGSSGNTIYF	TRBD1	TRBV28	TRBJ1-3	many
TGTGCCAGCAGTGAAAGGGACAGGTCCTCCACAGATACGCAGTATTTT	CASSERDRSSTDTQYF	TRBD1	TRBV2	TRBJ2-3	many
TGTGCCAGCAGCTCCAGTTTTTGGCCGCGGGGAACGTATGGCTACACCTTC	CASSSSFWPRGTYGYTF	.	TRBV14	TRBJ1-2	.
TGCAGTGCTAGGGCCCTTTTTCGAAAGTCGAACAATGAGCAGTTCTTC	CSARALFRKSNNEQFF	.	TRBV20-1	TRBJ2-1	few
TGTGCCACCGAAAAGGGGGAATTTGGTGGCTACACCTTC	CATEKGEFGGYTF	.	TRBV2	TRBJ1-2	many
TGTGCCAGCAGTGAAAACTATGGCTACACCTTC	CASSENYGYTF	.	TRBV2	TRBJ1-2	many
TGCGCCAGCAGCTTCGGCTACACTAACAATGAGCAGTTCTTC	CASSFGYTNNEQFF	.	TRBV5-1	TRBJ2-1	many
TGCAGTGCTAGACCCCCCCGCTCCTACGAGCAGTACTTC	CSARPPRSYEQYF	.	TRBV20-1	TRBJ2-7	.
TGTGCCACCAGTGACCGGGACAGGGGTCAGCCCCAGCATTTT	CATSDRDRGQPQHF	TRBD1	TRBV24-1	TRBJ1-5	many
TGTGCCAGCAGTTACGGGGGCCATCAGCCCCAGCATTTT	CASSYGGHQPQHF	.	TRBV6-5	TRBJ1-5	many
TGCGCCAGCAGCTTGGACGACGGGGCTTCAGATACGCAGTATTTT	CASSLDDGASDTQYF	.	TRBV5-1	TRBJ2-3	.
TGTGCCTGGAGTGGGACTCTAGGGTACCAAGAGACCCAGTACTTC	CAWSGTLGYQETQYF	.	TRBV30	TRBJ2-5	.
TGTGCCACCAGCAGAGATCAGCTAGGGGGGAATGAGCAGTTCTTC	CATSRDQLGGNEQFF	.	TRBV15	TRBJ2-1	few
TGCGCCAGCAGCCAAGACCTAACAGGGTCGGTTTCACCCCTCCACTTT	CASSQDLTGSVSPLHF	.	TRBV4-1	TRBJ1-6	many
TGTGCCAGCAGCCACGGGGAGGGTTACTACTCCTACGAGCAGTACTTC	CASSHGEGYYSYEQYF	TRBD2	TRBV14	TRBJ2-7	.
TGTGCCAGCAACTCAGGGGGAACTGAAGCTTTCTTT	CASNSGGTEAFF	TRBD1	TRBV7-9	TRBJ1-1	few
TGTGCCACGGGTGGCAGGGCCCCATTTCAGCCCCAGCATTTT	CATGGRAPFQPQHF	.	TRBV24-1	TRBJ1-5	many
TGTGCCAGCAGGGGGGACAGGGGCAATCAGCCCCAGCATTTT	CASRGDRGNQPQHF	TRBD1	TRBV2	TRBJ1-5	many
TGTGCCTGGAGTTCGGCTAGCGTTGAGACCCAGTACTTC	CAWSSASVETQYF	.	TRBV30	TRBJ2-5	many
TGTGCCAGCAGCCAAGATCAAATCTTATACGGGAGGAATGGCACCGGGGAGCTGTTTTTT	CASSQDQILYGRNGTGELFF	TRBD2	TRBV14	TRBJ2-2	.
TGTGCCAGCAGGCAAACTGGCCCCACCAGCCAGTACTTC	CASRQTGPTSQYF	.	TRBV2	TRBJ2-5	many
TGTGCCATCAGTTCGGCTAGCGGGAACACAGATACGCAGTATTTT	CAISSASGNTDTQYF	TRBD2	TRBV10-3	TRBJ2-3	many
TGTGCCACCAGACTTGTGGATTATCAGCCCCAGCATTTT	CATRLVDYQPQHF	.	TRBV6-1	TRBJ1-5	few
TGCGCCAGCAGCTTGGACCCGGGCTCCTACGAGCAGTACTTC	CASSLDPGSYEQYF	.	TRBV5-1	TRBJ2-7	many
TGTGCCAGCAGCTCCAGGCGGGAGGCCGTGGATGAGCAGTTCTTC	CASSSRREAVDEQFF	TRBD2	TRBV28	TRBJ2-1	many
TGCAGTGCGGGGGGACAGGGCTCTCAGCCCCAGCATTTT	CSAGGQGSQPQHF	TRBD1	TRBV20-1	TRBJ1-5	many
TGCGCCAGCAGCTTGTGGGGCATCGCGAACACTGAAGCTTTCTTT	CASSLWGIANTEAFF	.	TRBV5-1	TRBJ1-1	.
TGTGCCAGCAGCCAAACTGGGAATAATTCACCCCTCCACTTT	CASSQTGNNSPLHF	.	TRBV12-3/TRBV12-4	TRBJ1-6	many